Below are 27 T cell receptor beta chains sequenced from a single sample in a study of T cells in Graves' hyperthyroidism and ophthalmopathy. RNA transcripts gave rise to amplified TCR beta CDR3 regions. An initial round of RT-PCR targeting the TCR CDR3 relied on the HTBI primer set. TCRdb passed the multiplex PCR reads through MiXCR, listing each CDR3 protein once. The table lists around 290,000 distinct CDR3 sequences, over 15% of them singletons, with 55% to 60% in the top ten. The specimen sequenced was blood. The receptors come from a woman between 55 and 75 years old with Graves' ophthalmopathy.

To note about this clonotype: A much more abundant neighbour one base away suggests this may be a read error. The chain combines TRBV12-3 or TRBV12-4 with TRBJ2-1, with 8 positions matching TRBD2. The CDR3 runs 16 residues. The J segment lost 10 bases and the V segment lost 3 bases, leaving 14 bases of the junction unmatched. The CDR3 DNA sequence: TGTGCCAGCAGTTTCGTCTCGCGGGAGGTTTGCGACGAGCAGTTCTTC. It codes for CASSFVSREVCDEQFF.

This clonotype was seen repeatedly, ten times or more. The V gene is TRBV7-2, the J gene TRBJ2-3; D is possibly TRBD2 (6 bases). Germline V gene data show CDR1 as SGHTA and CDR2 as FQGNSA. The V and J ends lost 7 bases and 7 bases respectively, with 18 bases between them. This CDR3 region has 14 residues. The CDR3: CASKSGSIRNTQYF. The DNA for the CDR3 is TGTGCCAGCAAGTCCGGGAGCATTCGAAATACGCAGTATTTT. Variable domain in full (rest from reference TRBV7-2 and TRBJ2-3): GAGVSQSPSNKVTEKGKDVELRCDPISGHTALYWYRQSLGQGLEFLIYFQGNSAPDKSGLPSDRFSAERTGGSVSTLTIQRTQQEDSAVYLCASKSGSIRNTQYFGPGTRLTVL.

The rearrangement joins TRBV27 to TRBJ2-1; 9 nucleotides match TRBD2. The ends lost 4 bases at V and 7 bases at J; junction bases unmatched: 8. This CDR3 contains 15 residues. Germline V gene data show CDR1 as MNHEY and CDR2 as SMNVEV (reference sequence). The CDR3: CASSYSPSGINEQFF. The DNA for the CDR3 is TGTGCCAGCAGTTACTCCCCTAGCGGGATAAATGAGCAGTTCTTC.

This clonotype was observed many times. The chain joins TRBV7-9 to TRBJ1-2; D remains unclear. Per germline, CDR1 SEHNR and CDR2 FQNEAQ (reference sequence). The V end lost 3 bases, the J end lost 3 bases, and 5 bases lay between the germline ends. The CDR3 extends over 12 amino acids. DNA for the CDR3: TGTGCCAGCAGCTTTAATGACTATGGCTACACCTTC. Its protein is CASSFNDYGYTF. The variable domain in full, completed from reference TRBV7-9 and TRBJ1-2, reads DTGVSQNPRHKITKRGQNVTFRCDPISEHNRLYWYRQTLGQGPEFLTYFQNEAQLEKSRLLSDRFSAERPKGSFSTLEIQRTEQGDSAMYLCASSFNDYGYTFGSGTRLTVV.

This clonotype was seen ten or more times. V usage is TRBV28 and J usage is TRBJ2-1; no clear D gene. The CDR3 spans 17 residues. Trimming left V 5 bases short and J 0 bases short, with 17 bases between. The germline V gene has CDR1 MDHEN and CDR2 SYDVKM. CDR3 in DNA: TGTGCCAGCAGTGCTCGGTTTACGGTGGCCTCCTACAATGAGCAGTTCTTC. Translated: CASSARFTVASYNEQFF.

The chain carries TRBV25-1 and TRBJ1-2; TRBD1 matches at 8 bases. The CDR3 spans 14 residues. Germline V CDR1 and CDR2: MGHDK, SYGVNS. Trimming cost V 0 bases and J 8 bases; bases outside gene matches: 5. CDR3 sequence reads: CASSEYTGGRGYTF. The CDR3 bases are TGTGCCAGCAGTGAATATACAGGGGGACGCGGCTACACCTTC.

On this clonotype itself: Its ends do not fully match the called genes, so a read error is possible. J is TRBJ2-1 and V is TRBV7-2; D is tentatively TRBD1 or TRBD2 (7 bases each). Per germline, CDR1 SGHTA and CDR2 FQGNSA. The CDR3 has 16 residues. This CDR3 is CASSFGEGASYNEQFF. The CDR3 bases are TGCGCCAGCAGCTTCGGGGAGGGGGCCTCTTACAATGAGCAGTTCTTC.

This clonotype came up many times. This chain uses TRBV19 with TRBJ2-1; 12 nucleotides align to TRBD2. There are 19 residues in the CDR3. V shed 5 bases and J 6 bases; nucleotides not matched to a gene: 17. Germline V gives CDR1 LNHDA, CDR2 SQIVND (reference sequence). This chain's CDR3 is CASSAPPRLAGVGSNEQFF. The CDR3 nucleotides are TGTGCCAGTAGTGCCCCACCCCGACTAGCGGGAGTTGGTAGCAATGAGCAGTTCTTC.

This clonotype was picked up many times. The J gene is TRBJ2-7, the V gene TRBV7-2, with 7 bases that match TRBD1. The germline gives CDR1 SGHTA, CDR2 FQGNSA. This CDR3 has 14 amino acids. J was trimmed by 2 bases and V by 2 bases; bases with no gene match: 3. Written as DNA, the CDR3 is TGTGCCAGCAGCTTAACAGGGGATACCTACGAGCAGTACTTC. This sequence encodes CASSLTGDTYEQYF.

A remark on this clonotype: A read error may be the cause here, since a much bigger clone is one base away. The J gene is TRBJ2-1, the V gene TRBV18; 11 bases are a match to TRBD2. CDR3 length: 16 amino acids. Germline V gene lookup returns CDR1 KGHSH and CDR2 LQKENI. The CDR3 bases are TGTGCCAGCTCACCACCTCCGACTAGCGGGAACAATGGGCAGTTCTTC. It specifies CASSPPPTSGNNGQFF.

The chain couples TRBV28 to TRBJ1-5; the match to TRBD1 covers 10 bases. The CDR3 consists of 15 residues. CDR1 is MDHEN, CDR2 SYDVKM, per germline. Trimming cost V 6 bases and J 5 bases; bases outside gene matches: 7. The CDR3, as DNA: TGTGCCAGCAGATCCCAGGGACAGGGGTATCAGCCCCAGCATTTT. This sequence encodes CASRSQGQGYQPQHF.

This clonotype was recorded many times. The rearrangement links TRBV7-8 to TRBJ2-3, with D tentatively TRBD2 (6 bases). The ends were cut back, 1 base at V and 0 bases at J, with 20 bases in the middle. CDR3 size: 19 residues. CDR1 is SGHVS, CDR2 FQNEAQ, per germline. CDR3 amino acids: CASSLGLAALYSSTDTQYF. CDR3 nucleotide sequence: TGTGCCAGCAGCTTAGGCTTAGCGGCACTATATTCCAGCACAGATACGCAGTATTTT.

J is TRBJ1-2 and V is TRBV18; the match to TRBD1 covers 7 bases. V trimming: 3 bases; J trimming: 2 bases; junction bases outside the gene matches: 9. The CDR3 contains 16 residues. Per germline, CDR1 KGHSH and CDR2 LQKENI. Here the CDR3 reads CASSPGVGTENYGYTF. DNA for the CDR3: TGTGCCAGCTCACCCGGAGTAGGGACAGAGAACTATGGCTACACCTTC.

This clonotype was found many times. The rearrangement uses TRBV28 and TRBJ2-7; possible D gene TRBD1, 8 bases. The CDR3 has 14 amino acids. The germline V and J ends were trimmed by 4 bases and 7 bases, with 17 bases remaining between them. Germline lookup yields CDR1 MDHEN and CDR2 SYDVKM. CDR3 region: CASSSLGQGGEQYF. The CDR3 DNA is TGTGCCAGCAGTTCCTTAGGACAGGGAGGGGAGCAGTACTTC. Using reference TRBV28 and TRBJ2-7 for the parts outside the CDR3, the full variable domain is DVKVTQSSRYLVKRTGEKVFLECVQDMDHENMFWYRQDPGLGLRLIYFSYDVKMKEKGDIPEGYSVSREKKERFSLILESASTNQTSMYLCASSSLGQGGEQYFGPGTRLTVT.

The chain is built from TRBV19 and TRBJ2-4, with 10 bases aligning to TRBD1. V lost 5 bases, J lost 6 bases, and 10 bases stayed unmatched. This CDR3 is built from 16 residues. Germline V CDR1 and CDR2: LNHDA, SQIVND (reference sequence). The CDR3 bases are TGTGCCAGTAGTGTTCGACAGGGGGCGCGGCCAAACATTCAGTACTTC. Its protein product is CASSVRQGARPNIQYF. Looking up the rest from reference TRBV19 and TRBJ2-4 gives the full variable domain: DGGITQSPKYLFRKEGQNVTLSCEQNLNHDAMYWYRQDPGQGLRLIYYSQIVNDFQKGDIAEGYSVSREKKESFPLTVTSAQKNPTAFYLCASSVRQGARPNIQYFGAGTRLSVL.

The chain links TRBV7-3 to TRBJ2-7; D is uncertain. Trimming cost V 3 bases and J 5 bases, with 11 bases left between them. CDR1 SGHTA and CDR2 FQGTGA come from the germline V gene. The CDR3 spans 13 residues. The CDR3 DNA sequence: TGTGCCAGCAGCTTGGATCCAAACGACGAGCAGTACTTC. It encodes CASSLDPNDEQYF.

This clonotype was counted many times. The chain joins TRBV18 to TRBJ2-5; the D is unclear. V was trimmed by 0 bases and J by 1 base, leaving 6 bases between them. Germline CDR1 and CDR2: KGHSH and LQKENI. This CDR3 has 14 amino acids. This CDR3 is CASSPPHSQETQYF. In DNA, the CDR3 is TGTGCCAGCTCACCACCGCACAGCCAAGAGACCCAGTACTTC.

To note about this clonotype: Being one base from a much bigger clone, this may be a read error. The CDR3 does not end in the conserved phenylalanine or tryptophan, so this is likely a read error. V usage is TRBV7-9 and J usage is TRBJ1-6, with TRBD1 as a possible D gene (6 bases). Germline V CDR1 and CDR2: SEHNR, FQNEAQ (reference sequence). The CDR3 length is 14 residues. Trimming pared 1 base from V and 9 bases from J, leaving 10 bases between. CDR3 sequence: CASSLEGGTSPLHL. The CDR3 DNA reads as TGTGCCAGCAGCTTAGAGGGGGGGACTTCACCCCTCCACCTT.

This clonotype was seen repeatedly, ten times or more. V usage is TRBV29-1 and J usage is TRBJ2-2, with 13 bases identical to TRBD2. CDR1 and CDR2 from the germline V gene are SQVTM and ANQGSEA. After removal of 1 base from V and 4 bases from J, the junction contained 0 bases not matched to a gene. The length of the CDR3 is 15 residues. The CDR3 DNA reads as TGCAGCGTTGAAGGGACTAGCGGGGGCACCGGGGAGCTGTTTTTT. Its protein is CSVEGTSGGTGELFF.

This clonotype has at least ten counts. The rearrangement uses TRBV20-1 and TRBJ1-4; TRBD1 might be the D (5 bases). From germline, CDR1 is DFQATT and CDR2 SNEGSKA (reference sequence). V gave up 3 bases and J gave up 7 bases, with 9 bases separating them. The CDR3 extends over 12 amino acids. The CDR3 region is CSASMGREKLFF. Here the CDR3 DNA reads TGCAGTGCTAGTATGGGGCGTGAAAAACTGTTTTTT.

This chain links TRBV29-1 with TRBJ1-6; D might be TRBD1 (5 bases). V was cut by 7 bases and J by 7 bases, with 14 bases left in between. The CDR3 length is 13 residues. The germline V gene has CDR1 SQVTM and CDR2 ANQGSEA. Written as DNA, the CDR3 is TGCAGCGGGTCGAGGGGAGCGAATTCACCCCTCCACTTT. Its translation is CSGSRGANSPLHF. Variable domain in full (rest from reference TRBV29-1 and TRBJ1-6): SAVISQKPSRDICQRGTSLTIQCQVDSQVTMMFWYRQQPGQSLTLIATANQGSEATYESGFVIDKFPISRPNLTFSTLTVSNMSPEDSSIYLCSGSRGANSPLHFGNGTRLTVT.

This clonotype was counted many times. V usage is TRBV4-2 and J usage is TRBJ1-1; D perhaps matches TRBD1 (5 bases). CDR1 is LGHNA and CDR2 is YNFKEQ in the germline V gene. V was pared by 2 bases and J by 5 bases, with 15 bases between. This CDR3 is 15 amino acids long. CDR3 region: CASSQWTTGETEAFF. The CDR3 nucleotides read TGTGCCAGCAGCCAATGGACAACGGGGGAGACTGAAGCTTTCTTT.

At least ten counts were recorded for this clonotype. The chain couples TRBV11-2 to TRBJ2-2; D ambiguous. Trimming removed 5 bases at V and 5 bases at J, with 12 bases between. In germline, CDR1 is SGHAT, CDR2 FQNNGV. The CDR3 length is 14 residues. CDR3 sequence reads: CASSANEMTGELFF. The CDR3, as DNA: TGTGCCAGCAGCGCTAATGAAATGACCGGGGAGCTGTTTTTT.

There are a few counts of this clonotype. The CDR3 region is CATSKGTGLSSGNTIYF. The CDR3 nucleotides read TGTGCCACCAGCAAAGGGACAGGGCTCAGCTCTGGAAACACCATATATTTT. The chain uses TRBV15 and TRBJ1-3, with 9 bases lining up with TRBD1. V dropped 4 bases and J dropped 0; count of bases not matched to a gene: 7. Germline CDR1 reads LNHNV; CDR2 reads YYDKDF (reference sequence). There are 17 residues in the CDR3.

The table lists this clonotype with many counts. V gene TRBV6-1 combines with J gene TRBJ1-1; a weak D match, TRBD1 (5 bases). Germline lookup yields CDR1 MNHNS and CDR2 SASEGT. The CDR3 has 15 residues. V was pared by 6 bases and J by 1 base, with 15 bases between. The CDR3: CASRDRDRENTEAFF. The CDR3 nucleotides are TGTGCCAGCAGAGACCGGGACCGTGAGAACACTGAAGCTTTCTTT.

This clonotype was recorded many times. The chain is built from TRBV20-1 and TRBJ1-1, with a weak D call TRBD1 (5 bases). This CDR3 contains 12 residues. Trimming removed 4 bases from V and 2 bases from J, with 8 bases in between. Germline CDR1 reads DFQATT; CDR2 reads SNEGSKA (reference sequence). The DNA for the CDR3 is TGCAGTGCTACCGACAGTAACACTGAAGCTTTCTTT. Its translation: CSATDSNTEAFF.

There are many counts of this clonotype. CDR3 in DNA: TGTGCCAGATCACGGACTGATACGCAGTATTTT. Translating gives CARSRTDTQYF. V is TRBV2 and J is TRBJ2-3, with D possibly TRBD2 on 5 matching bases. Germline V lookup: CDR1 SNHLY, CDR2 FYNNEI. This CDR3 comprises 11 residues. The V end lost 9 bases, the J end lost 6 bases, and 10 bases lay between the germline ends. The complete variable domain, with remaining parts taken from reference TRBV2 and TRBJ2-3, reads EPEVTQTPSHQVTQMGQEVILRCVPISNHLYFYWYRQILGQKVEFLVSFYNNEISEKSEIFDDQFSVERPDGSNFTLKIRSTKLEDSAMYFCARSRTDTQYFGPGTRLTVL.